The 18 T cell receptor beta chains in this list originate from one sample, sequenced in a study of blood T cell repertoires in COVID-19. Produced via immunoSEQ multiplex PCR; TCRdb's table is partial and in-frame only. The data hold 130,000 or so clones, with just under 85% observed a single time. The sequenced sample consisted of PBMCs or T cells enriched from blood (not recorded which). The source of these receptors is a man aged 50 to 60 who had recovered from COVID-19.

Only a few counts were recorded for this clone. CDR3 DNA: TGTGCCAGCAGCTCGGGACAGGGGGTCTACGAGCAGTACTTC. Encoded protein: CASSSGQGVYEQYF. The V and J genes are TRBV7-2 and TRBJ2-7; 11 bases line up with TRBD1. J gave up 3 bases and V 4 bases, and 2 bases lay outside the gene matches. The CDR3 extends over 14 amino acids. CDR1 is SGHTA and CDR2 is FQGNSA in the germline V gene.

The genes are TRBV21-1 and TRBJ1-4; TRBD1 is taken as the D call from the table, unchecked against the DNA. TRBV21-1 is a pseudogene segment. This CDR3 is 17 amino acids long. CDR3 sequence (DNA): TGTGCCAGCAGCAAACTCCCGGGACAGGCAACTAATGAAAAACTGTTTTTT. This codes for CASSKLPGQATNEKLFF.

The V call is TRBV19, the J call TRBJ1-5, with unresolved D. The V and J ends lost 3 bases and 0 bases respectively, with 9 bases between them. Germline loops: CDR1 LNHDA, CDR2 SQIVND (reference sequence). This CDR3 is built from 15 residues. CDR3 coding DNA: TGTGCCAGTAGTATGCGGAGTCGTAGCAATCAGCCCCAGCATTTT. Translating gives CASSMRSRSNQPQHF.

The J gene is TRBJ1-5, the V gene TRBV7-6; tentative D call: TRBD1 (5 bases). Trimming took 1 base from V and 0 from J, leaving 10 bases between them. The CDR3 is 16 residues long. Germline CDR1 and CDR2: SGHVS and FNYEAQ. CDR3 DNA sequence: TGTGCCAGCAGCTTAGAACCAGGGTATAGCAATCAGCCCCAGCATTTT. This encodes CASSLEPGYSNQPQHF.

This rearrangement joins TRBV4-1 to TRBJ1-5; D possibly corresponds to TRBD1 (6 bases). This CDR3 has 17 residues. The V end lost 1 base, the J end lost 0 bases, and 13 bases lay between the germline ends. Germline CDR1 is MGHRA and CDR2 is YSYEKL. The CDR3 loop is CASSQGPTGNSNQPQHF. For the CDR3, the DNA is TGCGCCAGCAGCCAAGGCCCTACAGGGAATAGCAATCAGCCCCAGCATTTT.

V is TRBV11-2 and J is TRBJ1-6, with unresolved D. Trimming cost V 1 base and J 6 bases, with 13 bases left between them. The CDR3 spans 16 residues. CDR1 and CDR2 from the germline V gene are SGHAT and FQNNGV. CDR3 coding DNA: TGTGCCAGCAGCTTAGTTGCGCGGGTTGGTAATTCACCCCTCCACTTT. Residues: CASSLVARVGNSPLHF.

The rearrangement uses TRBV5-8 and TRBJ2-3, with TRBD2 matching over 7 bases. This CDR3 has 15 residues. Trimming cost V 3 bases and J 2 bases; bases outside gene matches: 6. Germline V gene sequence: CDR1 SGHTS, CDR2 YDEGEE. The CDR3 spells CASSSGLSYTDTQYF. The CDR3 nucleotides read TGTGCCAGCAGCTCGGGACTATCCTACACAGATACGCAGTATTTT.

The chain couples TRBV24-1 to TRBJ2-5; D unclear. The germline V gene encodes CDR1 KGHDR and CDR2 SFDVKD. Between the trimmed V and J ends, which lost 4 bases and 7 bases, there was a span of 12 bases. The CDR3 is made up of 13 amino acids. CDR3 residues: CATSESPYGTQYF. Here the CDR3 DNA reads TGTGCCACCAGTGAGTCACCATACGGGACCCAGTACTTC.

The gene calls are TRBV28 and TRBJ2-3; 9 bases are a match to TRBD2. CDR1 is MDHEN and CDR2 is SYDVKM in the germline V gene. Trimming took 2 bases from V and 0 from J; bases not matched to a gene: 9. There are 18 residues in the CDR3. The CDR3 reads CASSLGLAGLDSTDTQYF. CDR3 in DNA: TGTGCCAGCAGTTTAGGCCTAGCGGGGCTTGATAGCACAGATACGCAGTATTTT.

CDR3 sequence (DNA): TGTGCCAGCAACCCGACAGGGCTTAGCCACGAGCAGTACTTC. It specifies CASNPTGLSHEQYF. The chain combines TRBV28 with TRBJ2-7; 7 nucleotides line up with TRBD1. Per germline, CDR1 MDHEN and CDR2 SYDVKM. Trimming took 7 bases from V and 5 from J; bases not matched to a gene: 11. The CDR3 totals 14 residues.

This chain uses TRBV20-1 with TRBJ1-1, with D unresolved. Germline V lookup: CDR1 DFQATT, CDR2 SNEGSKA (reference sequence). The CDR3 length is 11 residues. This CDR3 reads CSLSTNTEAFF. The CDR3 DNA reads TGCAGCCTATCGACAAACACTGAAGCTTTCTTT.

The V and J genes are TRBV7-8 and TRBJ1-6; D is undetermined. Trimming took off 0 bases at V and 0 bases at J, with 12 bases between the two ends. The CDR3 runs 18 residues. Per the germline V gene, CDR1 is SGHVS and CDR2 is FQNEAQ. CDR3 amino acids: CASSLALAASSYNSPLHF. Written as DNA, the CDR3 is TGTGCCAGCAGCTTAGCCCTCGCCGCGAGCTCCTATAATTCACCCCTCCACTTT.

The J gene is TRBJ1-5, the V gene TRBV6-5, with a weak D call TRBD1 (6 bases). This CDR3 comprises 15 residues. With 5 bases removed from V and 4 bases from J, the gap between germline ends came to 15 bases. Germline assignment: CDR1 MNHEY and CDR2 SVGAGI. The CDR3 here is CASSKQGAQNQPQHF. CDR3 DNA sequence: TGTGCCAGCAGTAAACAGGGAGCCCAAAATCAGCCCCAGCATTTT.

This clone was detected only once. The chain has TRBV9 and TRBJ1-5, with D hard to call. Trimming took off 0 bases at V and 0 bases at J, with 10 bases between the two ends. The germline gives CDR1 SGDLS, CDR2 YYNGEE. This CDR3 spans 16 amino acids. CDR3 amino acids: CASSVGEGFSNQPQHF. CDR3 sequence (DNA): TGTGCCAGCAGCGTAGGGGAGGGTTTTAGCAATCAGCCCCAGCATTTT.

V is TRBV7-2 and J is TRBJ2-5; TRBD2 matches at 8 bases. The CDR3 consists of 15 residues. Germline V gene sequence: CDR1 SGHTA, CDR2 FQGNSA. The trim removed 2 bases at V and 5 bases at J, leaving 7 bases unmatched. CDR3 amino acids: CASSLSLAVRETQYF. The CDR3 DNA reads TGTGCCAGCAGCTTATCACTAGCGGTACGGGAGACCCAGTACTTC.

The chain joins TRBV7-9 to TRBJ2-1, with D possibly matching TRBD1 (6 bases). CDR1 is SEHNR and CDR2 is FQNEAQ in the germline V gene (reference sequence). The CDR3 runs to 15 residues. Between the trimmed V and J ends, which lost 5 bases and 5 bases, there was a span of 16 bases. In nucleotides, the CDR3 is TGTGCCAGCAGCACCACCGGGACAAGGGACAATGAGCAGTTCTTC. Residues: CASSTTGTRDNEQFF.

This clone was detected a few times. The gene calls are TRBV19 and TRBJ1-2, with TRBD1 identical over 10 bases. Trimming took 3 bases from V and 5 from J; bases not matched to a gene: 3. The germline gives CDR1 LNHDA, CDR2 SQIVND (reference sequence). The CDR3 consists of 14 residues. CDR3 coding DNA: TGTGCCAGTAGTATGAGACAGGGGGCATATGGCTACACCTTC. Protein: CASSMRQGAYGYTF.

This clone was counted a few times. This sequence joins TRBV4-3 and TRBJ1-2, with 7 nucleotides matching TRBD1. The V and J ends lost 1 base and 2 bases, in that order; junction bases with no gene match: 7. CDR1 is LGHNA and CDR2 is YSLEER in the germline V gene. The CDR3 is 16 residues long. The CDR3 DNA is TGCGCCAGCAGCCAAGGGGATCAAGGGGGCAACTATGGCTACACCTTC. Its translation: CASSQGDQGGNYGYTF.